This TCR beta chain is drawn from a study of T-cell memory formation after mild COVID-19. About the research overall: TCR clusters largely stayed donor specific.

Germline-derived CDR1 and CDR2 are SGHTA and FQGTGA. This CDR3 spans 16 amino acids. The V and J ends lost 5 bases and 7 bases respectively, with 21 bases between them. TCRdb reprocessed the 5' RACE reads with MiXCR, giving one entry per CDR3 protein. The sample contains approximately 400,000 distinct CDR3 sequences, more than 20% of which appear only once. Worth noting for this clonotype: No antigen is known for it.

Regarding the study as a whole: SARS-CoV-2 specificity was not confirmed for second-wave clones peaking on day 37.

Sample: PBMCs or a T cell subset sorted from them (not recorded which). The origin of this receptor is an adult woman who had mild COVID-19 (a few samples of this study predate the infection). Cell type and time point are not known. The rearrangement uses TRBV7-3 and TRBJ2-1; unclear D gene. For the CDR3, the DNA is TGTGCCAGCAGCCCGCAAACGGTCCAGTCCCTGAATGAGCAGTTCTTC. As protein: CASSPQTVQSLNEQFF.